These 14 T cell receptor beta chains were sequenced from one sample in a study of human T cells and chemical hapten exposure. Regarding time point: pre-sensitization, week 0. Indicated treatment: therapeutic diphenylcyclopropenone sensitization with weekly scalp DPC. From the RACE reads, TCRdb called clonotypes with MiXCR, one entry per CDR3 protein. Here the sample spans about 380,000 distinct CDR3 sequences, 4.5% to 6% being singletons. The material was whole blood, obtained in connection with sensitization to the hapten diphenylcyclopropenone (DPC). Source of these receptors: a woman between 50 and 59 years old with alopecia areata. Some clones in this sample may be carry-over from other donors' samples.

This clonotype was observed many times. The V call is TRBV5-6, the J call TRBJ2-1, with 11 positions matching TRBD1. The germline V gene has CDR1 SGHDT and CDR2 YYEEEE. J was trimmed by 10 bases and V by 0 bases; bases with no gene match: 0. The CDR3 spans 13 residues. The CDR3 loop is CASSLGTGGEQFF. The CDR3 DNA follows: TGTGCCAGCAGCTTGGGGACAGGGGGCGAGCAGTTCTTC.

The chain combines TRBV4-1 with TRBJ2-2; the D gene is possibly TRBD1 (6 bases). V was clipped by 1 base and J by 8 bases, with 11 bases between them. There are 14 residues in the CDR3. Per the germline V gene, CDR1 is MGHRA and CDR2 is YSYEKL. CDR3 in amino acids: CASSQGQATGELFF. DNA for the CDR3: TGCGCCAGCAGCCAAGGACAGGCCACGGGGGAGCTGTTTTTT.

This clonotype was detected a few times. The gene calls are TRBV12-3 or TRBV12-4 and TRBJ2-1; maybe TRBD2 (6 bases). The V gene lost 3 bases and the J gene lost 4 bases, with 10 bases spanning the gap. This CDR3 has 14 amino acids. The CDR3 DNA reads TGTGCCAGCAGTTTCAGGGACTGGTACAATGAGCAGTTCTTC. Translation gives CASSFRDWYNEQFF.

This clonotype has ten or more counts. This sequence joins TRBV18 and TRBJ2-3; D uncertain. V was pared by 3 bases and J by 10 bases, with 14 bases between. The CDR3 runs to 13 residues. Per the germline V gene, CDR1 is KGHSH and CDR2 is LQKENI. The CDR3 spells CASSPGARGPQYF. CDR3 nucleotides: TGTGCCAGCTCACCTGGAGCGCGAGGTCCGCAGTATTTT. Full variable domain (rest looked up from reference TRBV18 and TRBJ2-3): NAGVMQNPRHLVRRRGQEARLRCSPMKGHSHVYWYRQLPEEGLKFMVYLQKENIIDESGMPKERFSAEFPKEGPSILRIQQVVRGDSAAYFCASSPGARGPQYFGPGTRLTVL.

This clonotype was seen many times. The DNA for the CDR3 is TGCAGTGCTAGAGATACACCTACTGAGCAGTACTTC. It is translated as CSARDTPTEQYF. This chain links TRBV20-1 with TRBJ2-7; unclear D gene. The CDR3 totals 12 residues. The V end was cut by 0 bases, the J end by 7 bases, with 10 bases between. The germline V gene encodes CDR1 DFQATT and CDR2 SNEGSKA (reference sequence).

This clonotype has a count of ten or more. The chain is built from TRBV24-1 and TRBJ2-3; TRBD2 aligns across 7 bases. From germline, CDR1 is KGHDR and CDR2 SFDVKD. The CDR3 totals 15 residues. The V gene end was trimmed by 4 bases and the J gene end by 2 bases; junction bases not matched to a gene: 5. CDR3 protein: CATSESGEFTDTQYF. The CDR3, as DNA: TGTGCCACCAGTGAGAGCGGGGAGTTCACAGATACGCAGTATTTT.

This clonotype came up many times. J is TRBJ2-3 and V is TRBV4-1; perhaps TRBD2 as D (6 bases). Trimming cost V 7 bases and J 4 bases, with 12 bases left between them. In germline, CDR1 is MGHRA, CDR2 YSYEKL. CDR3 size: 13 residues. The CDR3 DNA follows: TGCGCCAGCACCCGGAGGGGCGCAGATACGCAGTATTTT. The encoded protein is CASTRRGADTQYF.

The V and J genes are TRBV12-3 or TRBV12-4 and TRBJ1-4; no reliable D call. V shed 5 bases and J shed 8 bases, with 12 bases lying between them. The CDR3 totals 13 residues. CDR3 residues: CASSPSRHEKLFF. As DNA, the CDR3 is TGTGCCAGCAGTCCCAGTAGGCACGAAAAACTGTTTTTT.

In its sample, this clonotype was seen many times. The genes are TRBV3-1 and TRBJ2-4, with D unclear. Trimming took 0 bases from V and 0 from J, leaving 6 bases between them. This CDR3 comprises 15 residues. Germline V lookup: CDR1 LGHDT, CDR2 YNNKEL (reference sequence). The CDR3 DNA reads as TGTGCCAGCAGCCAAGATAGGTCAGCCAAAAACATTCAGTACTTC. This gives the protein CASSQDRSAKNIQYF.

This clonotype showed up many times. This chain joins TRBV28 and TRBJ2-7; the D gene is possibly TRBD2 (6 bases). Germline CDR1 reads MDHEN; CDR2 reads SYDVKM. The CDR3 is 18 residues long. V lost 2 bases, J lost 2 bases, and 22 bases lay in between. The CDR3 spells CASSLIRRGFDLTYEQYF. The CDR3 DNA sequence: TGTGCCAGCAGTTTAATTCGGCGGGGTTTTGATCTCACCTACGAGCAGTACTTC. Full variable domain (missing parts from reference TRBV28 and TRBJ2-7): DVKVTQSSRYLVKRTGEKVFLECVQDMDHENMFWYRQDPGLGLRLIYFSYDVKMKEKGDIPEGYSVSREKKERFSLILESASTNQTSMYLCASSLIRRGFDLTYEQYFGPGTRLTVT.

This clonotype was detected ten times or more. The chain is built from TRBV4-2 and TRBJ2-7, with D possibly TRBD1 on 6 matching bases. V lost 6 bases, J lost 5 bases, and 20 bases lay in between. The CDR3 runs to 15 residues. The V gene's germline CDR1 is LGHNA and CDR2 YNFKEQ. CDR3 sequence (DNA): TGTGCCAGCAGTCTTGCTATCAGGGGTATCGACGAGCAGTACTTC. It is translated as CASSLAIRGIDEQYF.

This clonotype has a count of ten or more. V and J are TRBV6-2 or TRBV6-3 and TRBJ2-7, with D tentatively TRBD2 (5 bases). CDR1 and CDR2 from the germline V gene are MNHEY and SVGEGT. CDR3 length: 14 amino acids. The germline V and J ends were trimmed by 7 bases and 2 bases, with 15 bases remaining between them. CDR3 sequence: CASTSREPPYEQYF. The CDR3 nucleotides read TGTGCCAGCACATCGAGGGAACCTCCCTACGAGCAGTACTTC.

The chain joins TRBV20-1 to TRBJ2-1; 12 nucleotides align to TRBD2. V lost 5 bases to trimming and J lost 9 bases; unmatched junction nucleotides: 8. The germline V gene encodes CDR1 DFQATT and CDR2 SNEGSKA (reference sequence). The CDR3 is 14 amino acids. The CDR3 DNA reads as TGCAGTGCTTCCCTAGCGGGAGGGCCGGCTGAGCAGTTCTTC. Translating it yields CSASLAGGPAEQFF.

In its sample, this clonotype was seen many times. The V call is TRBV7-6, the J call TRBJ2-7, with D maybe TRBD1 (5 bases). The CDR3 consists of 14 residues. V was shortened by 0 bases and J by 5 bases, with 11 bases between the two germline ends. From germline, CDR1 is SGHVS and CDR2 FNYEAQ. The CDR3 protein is CASSLAARADEQYF. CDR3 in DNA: TGTGCCAGCAGCTTAGCCGCCAGGGCCGACGAGCAGTACTTC.